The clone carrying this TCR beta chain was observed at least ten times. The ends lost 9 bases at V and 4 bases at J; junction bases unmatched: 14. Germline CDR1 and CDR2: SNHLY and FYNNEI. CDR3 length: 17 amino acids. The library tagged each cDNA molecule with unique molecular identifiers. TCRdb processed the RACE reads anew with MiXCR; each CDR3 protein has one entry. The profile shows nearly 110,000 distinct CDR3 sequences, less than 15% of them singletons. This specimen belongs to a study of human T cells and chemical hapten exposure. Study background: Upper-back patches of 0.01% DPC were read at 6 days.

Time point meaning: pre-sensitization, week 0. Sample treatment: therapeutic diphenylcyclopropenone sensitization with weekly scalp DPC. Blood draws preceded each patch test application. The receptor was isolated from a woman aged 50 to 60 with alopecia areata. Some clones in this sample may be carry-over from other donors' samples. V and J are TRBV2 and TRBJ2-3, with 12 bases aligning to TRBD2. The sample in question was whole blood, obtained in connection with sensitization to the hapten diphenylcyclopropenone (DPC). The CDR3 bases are TGTGCCAGTCAAAGGAAGCTGACTAGCGGGAGCTCAGATACGCAGTATTTT. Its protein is CASQRKLTSGSSDTQYF.